This paragraph covers one T cell receptor (beta chain) sequence. Its antigen remains unidentified. These data are taken from a study of cytomegalovirus exposure and HLA in healthy donors. Study overall: In terms of ancestry, the Caucasian-associated cluster contained roughly 81% of the 398 genotyped donors. The study, taken as a whole, reports: In a later analysis, 15,000 to 20,000 TCR beta sequences were associated with HLA alleles at 0.05 false discovery rate. Reportedly, TCR beta sequences accurately predicted HLA-A and HLA-B alleles in most subjects.

The PCR was carried out with 60 Vbeta primers and 13 Jbeta primers. Sequenced by immunoSEQ multiplex PCR; TCRdb stores in-frame clones only, minus some. The data contain about 90,000 clones, 70% to 80% of them singletons. As for the donors, each was a healthy bone marrow donor. The source is a man aged 25 to 40 in good health and CMV-seronegative. The sequenced sample consisted of PBMCs.

CDR3 amino acids: CASSSSGTGTNQPQHF. The CDR3 nucleotides are TGTGCCAGCAGCTCCAGCGGGACAGGGACCAATCAGCCCCAGCATTTT. V usage is TRBV5-6 and J usage is TRBJ1-5; TRBD1 matches at 9 bases. The CDR3 consists of 16 residues. V lost 3 bases, J lost 3 bases, and 7 bases stayed unmatched. CDR1 is SGHDT and CDR2 is YYEEEE in the germline V gene. Drawing the rest from reference TRBV5-6 and TRBJ1-5, the complete variable domain is DAGVTQSPTHLIKTRGQQVTLRCSPKSGHDTVSWYQQALGQGPQFIFQYYEEEERQRGNFPDRFSGHQFPNYSSELNVNALLLGDSALYLCASSSSGTGTNQPQHFGDGTRLSIL.